The 14 T cell receptor beta chains listed next were all sequenced from one sample in a study of blood T cell repertoires in COVID-19. Method: immunoSEQ multiplex PCR; TCRdb's copy keeps in-frame clones and lacks some. The repertoire holds about 200,000 clones, 75% to 90% seen once, with about 6% in the top ten. Sequenced: peripheral blood. The receptors were gathered from a man aged 55 to 70 who had recovered from COVID-19.

The chain combines TRBV7-2 with TRBJ2-1; 14 nucleotides align to TRBD2. Germline V lookup: CDR1 SGHTA, CDR2 FQGNSA. V trimming: 3 bases; J trimming: 7 bases; junction bases outside the gene matches: 5. The CDR3 length is 16 residues. The CDR3 region is CASSFPGLAGVNEQFF. CDR3 coding DNA: TGTGCCAGCAGCTTCCCGGGACTAGCGGGAGTTAATGAGCAGTTCTTC.

The chain is built from TRBV29-1 and TRBJ1-1; D is perhaps TRBD1 (5 bases). V lost 8 bases and J lost 6, with 13 bases in between. CDR3 length: 11 amino acids. The V gene's germline CDR1 is SQVTM and CDR2 ANQGSEA. The CDR3 protein is CSSSVGAEAFF. As DNA, the CDR3 is TGCAGCTCTAGCGTGGGGGCTGAAGCTTTCTTT.

This chain links TRBV7-2 with TRBJ1-2, with 7 bases aligning to TRBD1. The CDR3 has 14 residues. V shed 5 bases and J 3 bases; nucleotides not matched to a gene: 6. Germline CDR1 reads SGHTA; CDR2 reads FQGNSA. The CDR3 bases are TGTGCCAGCAGCCCTCAGGGGGGAGACTATGGCTACACCTTC. Amino acids: CASSPQGGDYGYTF.

The chain uses TRBV6-5 and TRBJ2-7; possibly TRBD1 for D (6 bases). The V and J ends lost 10 bases and 1 base respectively, with 11 bases between them. Per germline, CDR1 MNHEY and CDR2 SVGAGI. The CDR3 extends over 12 amino acids. CDR3 bases: TGTGCCATCAGACAGGAATCCTACGAGCAGTACTTC. This encodes CAIRQESYEQYF.

The CDR3 region has the DNA TGTGCCAGCAGTGAAGCGCACGGGGTTTTCTATGGCTACACCTTC. Translated, it gives CASSEAHGVFYGYTF. The chain joins TRBV6-1 to TRBJ1-2; no definite D call. The length of the CDR3 is 15 residues. Germline-derived CDR1 and CDR2 are MNHNS and SASEGT. V was trimmed by 0 bases and J by 4 bases, leaving 12 bases between them.

This chain uses TRBV19 with TRBJ2-5, with a weak D call TRBD2 (6 bases). From germline, CDR1 is LNHDA and CDR2 SQIVND (reference sequence). Trimming stripped 5 bases from V and 5 bases from J, with 12 bases between. The CDR3 extends over 13 amino acids. The CDR3 region has the DNA TGTGCCAGTAGTCGGGGCGGGACGGAGACCCAGTACTTC. It translates to CASSRGGTETQYF.

V is TRBV20-1 and J is TRBJ1-2, with no clear D. The length of the CDR3 is 15 residues. V dropped 3 bases and J dropped 0 bases, with 14 bases sitting between them. The germline V gene encodes CDR1 DFQATT and CDR2 SNEGSKA (reference sequence). CDR3 protein: CSASSDRSSNYGYTF. The CDR3 DNA follows: TGCAGTGCTAGTTCTGATAGGAGCTCTAACTATGGCTACACCTTC.

This chain links TRBV11-3 with TRBJ2-1; TRBD2 matches at 9 bases. Germline lookup yields CDR1 SGHNT and CDR2 YENEEA. Unmatched junction bases numbered 8, after V lost 2 bases and J lost 9 bases. The length of the CDR3 is 15 residues. The CDR3 region has the DNA TGTGCCAGCAGCTTACTGAGCGGGGGGCCCTCTGAGCAGTTCTTC. Its protein product is CASSLLSGGPSEQFF.

As for this clone: Other DNA sequences in this sample translate to the same CDR3. The V and J genes are TRBV6-5 and TRBJ2-7; 10 bases agree with TRBD1. V lost 2 bases to trimming and J lost 3 bases; unmatched junction nucleotides: 4. Germline-derived CDR1 and CDR2 are MNHEY and SVGAGI. CDR3 length: 15 residues. CDR3 loop: CASSYRDRGSYEQYF. CDR3 bases: TGTGCCAGCAGTTACCGGGACAGGGGAAGCTACGAGCAGTACTTC.

V and J are TRBV20-1 and TRBJ2-7; D is uncertain. The CDR3 extends over 11 amino acids. Germline CDR1 is DFQATT and CDR2 is SNEGSKA (reference sequence). V gave up 7 bases and J gave up 0 bases, with 7 bases separating them. The CDR3 spells CSGASSYEQYF. The DNA for the CDR3 is TGCAGTGGCGCGTCCTCCTACGAGCAGTACTTC.

This clone was recorded a few times. This chain connects TRBV7-9 to TRBJ1-6, with 7 positions matching TRBD1. The germline gives CDR1 SEHNR, CDR2 FQNEAQ (reference sequence). This CDR3 spans 15 amino acids. V lost 5 bases, J lost 7 bases, and 8 bases stayed unmatched. CDR3 in amino acids: CASSPREDRNSPLHF. Written as DNA, the CDR3 is TGTGCCAGCAGCCCCCGCGAGGACAGGAATTCACCCCTCCACTTT.

This chain's CDR3 is CASSPSSGRGTDTQYF. In DNA, the CDR3 is TGTGCCAGCAGCCCCTCGAGCGGGAGAGGGACAGATACGCAGTATTTT. The V gene is TRBV4-2, the J gene TRBJ2-3; 8 bases match TRBD2. J was trimmed by 3 bases and V by 4 bases; bases with no gene match: 9. This CDR3 has 16 amino acids. Germline V gene data show CDR1 as LGHNA and CDR2 as YNFKEQ.

The chain links TRBV7-9 to TRBJ2-7; 9 nucleotides line up with TRBD1. Germline CDR1 SEHNR, CDR2 FQNEAQ (reference sequence). The CDR3 length is 13 residues. V was pared by 5 bases and J by 6 bases, with 5 bases of the junction left unmatched. CDR3 nucleotides: TGTGCCAGCAGCCGCGGACAGGGGATCGAGCAGTACTTC. Its translation: CASSRGQGIEQYF.

The chain is built from TRBV7-2 and TRBJ2-3, with D possibly TRBD2 on 6 matching bases. The ends were cut back, 8 bases at V and 3 bases at J, with 9 bases in the middle. The germline gives CDR1 SGHTA, CDR2 FQGNSA. The CDR3 runs to 12 residues. The CDR3 reads CASRRGTDTQYF. The CDR3 coding sequence is TGTGCCAGCCGCCGGGGGACAGATACGCAGTATTTT.